This is a list of T cell receptor beta chains from one sample in a study of OX40 agonist ivuxolimab in advanced cancers. The protocol was immunoSEQ multiplex PCR, while the TCRdb copy is restricted to in-frame clones and leaves out a portion. The sample has fewer than 95,000 clones; under 95% are singletons. The sequencing here drew on CD4+ or CD8+ T cells sorted from blood, taken in a trial of the OX40 agonist ivuxolimab. The source of these receptors is an adult with an advanced solid tumor such as melanoma, head and neck, liver or kidney cancer. Each CDR3 is given with its conserved first and last residue. D genes are given only for firm matches. The size of a clone is reported for some rows only, either as once, few or many, or as a class for expanded clones.

v_call	j_call	clone_size	d_call	cdr3_aa	cdr3_nt
TRBV6-1	TRBJ2-2	.	.	CASSEQTPGFTQFSNTGELFF	TGTGCCAGCAGTGAACAGACCCCAGGGTTTACTCAGTTTTCGAACACCGGGGAGCTGTTTTTT
TRBV7-2	TRBJ2-2	.	TRBD2	CASSLLAGYTGELFF	TGTGCCAGCAGCCTACTAGCGGGATACACCGGGGAGCTGTTTTTT
TRBV29-1	TRBJ2-1	.	TRBD2	CSVAQAGVSSEQFF	TGCAGCGTTGCGCAGGCGGGAGTGTCAAGTGAGCAGTTCTTC
TRBV7-2	TRBJ1-2	.	TRBD1	CASSLTGGYGYTF	TGTGCCAGCAGCTTGACAGGGGGCTATGGCTACACCTTC
TRBV10-2	TRBJ2-7	once	TRBD2	CASSRVLAGGVYEQYF	TGCGCCAGCAGCAGGGTTCTAGCGGGAGGTGTGTACGAGCAGTACTTC
TRBV10-3	TRBJ2-1	.	TRBD2	CAIKLAGGPNNEQFF	TGTGCCATCAAGCTAGCGGGAGGGCCAAACAATGAGCAGTTCTTC
TRBV7-3	TRBJ2-4	.	.	CASSLIAGEDIQYF	TGTGCCAGCAGCTTAATAGCAGGGGAAGACATTCAGTACTTC
TRBV4-3	TRBJ1-5	.	.	CASSPFVNSNQPQHF	TGCGCCAGCAGCCCGTTCGTGAATAGCAATCAGCCCCAGCATTTT
TRBV18	TRBJ1-3	.	.	CASSPVQGSSGNTIYF	TGTGCCAGCTCACCAGTCCAGGGTAGCTCTGGAAACACCATATATTTT
TRBV10-2	TRBJ1-4	.	.	CASSEGGADEKLFF	TGCGCCAGCAGTGAAGGGGGGGCGGATGAAAAACTGTTTTTT
TRBV7-7	TRBJ2-1	.	.	CASSHAGRNEQFF	TGTGCTAGCAGCCACGCCGGAAGGAATGAGCAGTTCTTC
TRBV4-3	TRBJ2-3	.	TRBD2	CASSQEGRVSTDTQYF	TGCGCCAGCAGCCAAGAAGGGAGGGTCAGCACAGATACGCAGTATTTT
TRBV18	TRBJ2-5	.	TRBD2	CASSQGTSRETQYF	TGTGCCAGCTCACAGGGGACTAGCAGAGAGACCCAGTACTTC
TRBV4-3	TRBJ1-6	.	.	CASSQAPRGGDSPLHF	TGCGCCAGCAGCCAAGCCCCGCGTGGGGGGGATTCACCCCTCCACTTT
TRBV9	TRBJ1-2	.	.	CASSVGGAPYGYTF	TGTGCCAGCAGCGTAGGGGGGGCCCCTTATGGCTACACCTTC
TRBV7-2	TRBJ2-5	.	TRBD2	CASSRPGLARETQYF	TGTGCCAGCAGCCGGCCGGGACTAGCGAGGGAGACCCAGTACTTC
TRBV28	TRBJ1-5	.	TRBD1	CASSPGQEHQPQHF	TGTGCCAGCAGTCCCGGACAGGAACATCAGCCCCAGCATTTT
TRBV10-3	TRBJ2-3	.	TRBD2	CAISLAGVADTQYF	TGTGCCATCAGTCTAGCGGGAGTTGCTGATACGCAGTATTTT
TRBV7-9	TRBJ1-2	.	TRBD1	CASSYSPGTGGGYTF	TGTGCCAGCAGCTACTCGCCCGGGACAGGGGGAGGCTACACCTTC
TRBV19	TRBJ1-5	.	TRBD1	CASSTVDRGGNQPQHF	TGTGCCAGTAGTACCGTGGACAGGGGGGGCAATCAGCCCCAGCATTTT
TRBV7-2	TRBJ1-4	.	.	CASSLSASNEKLFF	TGTGCCAGCAGCTTATCAGCCAGTAATGAAAAACTGTTTTTT
TRBV7-2	TRBJ2-4	once	.	CASSQGGDIQYF	TGTGCCAGCAGCCAGGGGGGAGACATTCAGTACTTC
TRBV2	TRBJ1-5	.	.	CASSDGDSNQPQHF	TGTGCCAGCAGTGATGGGGACAGCAATCAGCCCCAGCATTTT
TRBV4-1	TRBJ1-6	once	.	CASSQEEGVSVTPLHF	TGCGCCAGCAGCCAAGAGGAAGGGGTTTCGGTGACACCCCTCCACTTT
TRBV7-8	TRBJ1-1	.	.	CASSLSWSPEAFF	TGTGCCAGCAGCTTAAGCTGGTCGCCTGAAGCTTTCTTT
TRBV27	TRBJ2-1	.	.	CASDYSYNEQFF	TGTGCCAGCGACTACTCCTACAATGAGCAGTTCTTC